Below, 23 T cell receptor beta chains from the same sample are listed, as sequenced in a study of T cells after yellow fever vaccination. TCRdb used MiXCR to reprocess the 5' RACE reads, holding one entry per CDR3 protein. The table lists some 120,000 distinct CDR3 sequences, approximately 14% of them singletons. Sequenced here: CD8+ T cells sorted from PBMCs, sampled 5 days after the yellow fever booster vaccination. These receptors all stem from a man younger than 30 who received the YFV17D yellow fever vaccine.

This chain connects TRBV6-2 or TRBV6-3 to TRBJ1-5; no reliable D call. Trimming cost V 5 bases and J 3 bases, with 14 bases left between them. Germline CDR1 and CDR2: MNHEY and SVGEGT. The CDR3 totals 15 residues. The CDR3 DNA reads as TGTGCCAGCAGTGAGACGGCTACCATCAATCAGCCCCAGCATTTT. Protein sequence: CASSETATINQPQHF.

The chain combines TRBV6-5 with TRBJ2-7; 8 bases are a match to TRBD1. CDR1 is MNHEY and CDR2 is SVGAGI in the germline V gene. V trimming: 2 bases; J trimming: 2 bases; junction bases outside the gene matches: 5. The CDR3 is made up of 15 amino acids. The CDR3 bases are TGTGCCAGCAGTTACAAAGGACAGGGAACCTACGAGCAGTACTTC. It translates to CASSYKGQGTYEQYF.

The chain links TRBV16 to TRBJ2-3; 8 positions match TRBD2. In germline, CDR1 is KGHSY, CDR2 FQNENV. The CDR3 runs to 15 residues. V was clipped by 0 bases and J by 1 base; unmatched bases: 0. CDR3 DNA sequence: TGTGCCAGCAGCCAATCAGCGGGGGGCACAGATACGCAGTATTTT. Its protein product is CASSQSAGGTDTQYF. The full variable domain, completed using reference TRBV16 and TRBJ2-3, is GEEVAQTPKHLVRGEGQKAKLYCAPIKGHSYVFWYQQVLKNEFKFLISFQNENVFDETGMPKERFSAKCLPNSPCSLEIQATKLEDSAVYFCASSQSAGGTDTQYFGPGTRLTVL.

This chain uses TRBV6-4 with TRBJ2-2; weak D call: TRBD1 (5 bases). Germline loops: CDR1 MRHNA, CDR2 SNTAGT. V gave up 4 bases and J gave up 1 base, with 10 bases separating them. The CDR3 contains 15 residues. The CDR3 loop reads CASSVQAGNTGELFF. For the CDR3, the DNA is TGTGCCAGCAGTGTACAGGCAGGGAACACCGGGGAGCTGTTTTTT.

This clonotype was seen only a few times. The CDR3 DNA reads as TGTGCCGCCGGGCAGTTCAATGAGCAGTTCTTC. This sequence encodes CAAGQFNEQFF. The chain carries TRBV5-6 and TRBJ2-1; no definite D call. Per germline, CDR1 SGHDT and CDR2 YYEEEE. There are 11 residues in the CDR3. The ends were cut back, 10 bases at V and 6 bases at J, with 11 bases in the middle.

V gene TRBV20-1 combines with J gene TRBJ2-3; TRBD2 matches 9 bases. Germline lookup yields CDR1 DFQATT and CDR2 SNEGSKA (reference sequence). With 3 bases clipped from V and 4 bases from J, the junction kept 11 bases outside the gene matches. CDR3 length: 16 residues. For the CDR3, the DNA is TGCAGTGCTAGGGGCCCTCGCGCGGGGGGGCCAGATACGCAGTATTTT. It translates to CSARGPRAGGPDTQYF.

J is TRBJ2-7 and V is TRBV5-1, with 11 bases aligning to TRBD1. Germline loops: CDR1 SGHRS, CDR2 YFSETQ. After removal of 4 bases from V and 3 bases from J, the junction contained 3 bases not matched to a gene. The CDR3 runs to 14 residues. The CDR3 loop reads CASSQGTGGYEQYV. In DNA form, the CDR3 reads TGCGCCAGCAGCCAGGGGACAGGGGGCTACGAGCAGTACGTC.

This clonotype is classed as large. The chain employs TRBV14 and TRBJ2-7; perhaps TRBD1 as D (6 bases). V shed 6 bases and J shed 6 bases, with 15 bases lying between them. CDR3 length equals 13 residues. In germline, CDR1 is SGHDN, CDR2 FVKESK. CDR3 nucleotides: TGTGCCAGCAGTACGGACGTACAGGGCGAGCAGTACGTC. Protein sequence: CASSTDVQGEQYV.

V and J are TRBV29-1 and TRBJ2-1; TRBD2 might be the D (5 bases). Trimming cost V 3 bases and J 6 bases, with 9 bases left between them. Germline CDR1 reads SQVTM; CDR2 reads ANQGSEA. The CDR3 sequence is 12 residues long. The CDR3 spells CSVDGVFNEQFF. The CDR3 DNA reads TGCAGCGTTGACGGGGTCTTCAATGAGCAGTTCTTC.

V is TRBV7-9 and J is TRBJ2-7; D remains unclear. CDR1 and CDR2 (germline): SEHNR, FQNEAQ (reference sequence). V was shortened by 1 base and J by 7 bases, with 8 bases between the two germline ends. There are 12 residues in the CDR3. Here the CDR3 DNA reads TGTGCCAGCAGCTTAGGTGGTTGGGAGCAGTACGTC. This sequence encodes CASSLGGWEQYV.

The chain is built from TRBV5-1 and TRBJ2-7; 8 bases match TRBD2. V was clipped by 2 bases and J by 4 bases; unmatched bases: 8. The CDR3 spans 15 residues. Germline V gene sequence: CDR1 SGHRS, CDR2 YFSETQ. CDR3 loop: CASSFGTSGSYEQYF. The CDR3, as DNA: TGCGCCAGCAGCTTTGGTACTAGCGGAAGTTACGAGCAGTACTTC.

This clonotype was seen a single time. The chain combines TRBV3-1 with TRBJ2-5, with unresolved D. CDR3 size: 15 residues. V gave up 0 bases and J gave up 0 bases, with 8 bases separating them. Germline V gene data show CDR1 as LGHDT and CDR2 as YNNKEL (reference sequence). Written as DNA, the CDR3 is TGTGCCAGCAGCCAAGAAGGCCGGTACCAAGAGACCCAGTACTTC. Residues: CASSQEGRYQETQYF.

The chain is built from TRBV7-9 and TRBJ2-7; weak D call: TRBD1 (5 bases). The CDR3 extends over 13 amino acids. The V end was cut by 5 bases, the J end by 2 bases, with 10 bases between. Germline CDR1 reads SEHNR; CDR2 reads FQNEAQ (reference sequence). The CDR3 is CASSSVGAYEQYF. CDR3 bases: TGTGCCAGCAGCAGCGTAGGGGCCTACGAGCAGTACTTC.

V usage is TRBV9 and J usage is TRBJ2-3; tentatively, D is TRBD1 (6 bases). The germline V and J ends were trimmed by 0 bases and 6 bases, with 14 bases remaining between them. This CDR3 region has 15 residues. From germline, CDR1 is SGDLS and CDR2 YYNGEE. The CDR3 DNA follows: TGTGCCAGCAGCGTAGGTGGGGGCCGGGCGGATACGCAGTATTTT. This encodes CASSVGGGRADTQYF.

This clonotype occurred a few times. The J gene is TRBJ2-7, the V gene TRBV5-6; D unresolved. The CDR3 sequence is 12 residues long. Germline CDR1 SGHDT, CDR2 YYEEEE. Trimming stripped 2 bases from V and 6 bases from J, with 9 bases between. The CDR3 protein is CASSFYGLEQYV. As DNA, the CDR3 is TGTGCCAGCAGCTTCTACGGGCTCGAGCAGTACGTC.

This clonotype showed up just a few times. The V call is TRBV6-5, the J call TRBJ2-7, with 10 bases fitting TRBD1. The V segment lost 6 bases and the J segment 10 bases; nucleotides outside the gene matches: 15. Germline values: CDR1 MNHEY, CDR2 SVGAGI. The CDR3 covers 15 residues. In DNA form, the CDR3 reads TGTGCCAGCAGCCCGAGCTCCGGGACAGGGGTAATACAGTACGTC. Its translation: CASSPSSGTGVIQYV.

The chain has TRBV4-1 and TRBJ1-6; 8 bases are shared with TRBD1. CDR3 length equals 15 residues. Looked up from germline, CDR1 is MGHRA and CDR2 is YSYEKL. J was trimmed by 7 bases and V by 2 bases; bases with no gene match: 4. The CDR3 nucleotides are TGCGCCAGCAGCCAACCTACAGGGGGGAATTCACCCCTCCACTTT. Translated, it gives CASSQPTGGNSPLHF.

The sample holds a few counts of this clonotype. In DNA, the CDR3 is TGTGCCAGCACCCTAACTCCGGGATCGCAAGAGACCCAGTACTTC. Translated, it gives CASTLTPGSQETQYF. This rearrangement joins TRBV5-5 to TRBJ2-5; D possibly corresponds to TRBD2 (5 bases). Trimming took off 6 bases at V and 2 bases at J, with 17 bases between the two ends. The CDR3 is made up of 15 amino acids. Germline assignment: CDR1 SGHKS and CDR2 YYEKEE (reference sequence).

The rearrangement uses TRBV5-1 and TRBJ2-7; no clear D gene. The CDR3 loop spans 13 amino acids. Trimming pared 0 bases from V and 4 bases from J, leaving 8 bases between. Germline CDR1 SGHRS, CDR2 YFSETQ. The CDR3 sequence: CASSLGLGYEQYV. CDR3 sequence (DNA): TGCGCCAGCAGCTTGGGTCTGGGGTACGAGCAGTACGTC.

The CDR3 sequence: CSVGELYGYTF. The CDR3 DNA sequence: TGCAGCGTTGGCGAACTCTATGGCTACACCTTC. This chain uses TRBV29-1 with TRBJ1-2; no definite D call. CDR1 is SQVTM and CDR2 is ANQGSEA in the germline V gene. V dropped 4 bases and J dropped 4 bases, with 7 bases sitting between them. The CDR3 runs to 11 residues.

This chain uses TRBV20-1 with TRBJ1-5; D is possibly TRBD1 (6 bases). Between the trimmed V and J ends, which lost 6 bases and 3 bases, there was a span of 9 bases. The germline V gene encodes CDR1 DFQATT and CDR2 SNEGSKA (reference sequence). The CDR3 contains 12 residues. CDR3 nucleotides: TGCAGTGCAGGGGACAACAATCAGCCCCAGCATTTT. Translated, it gives CSAGDNNQPQHF.

J is TRBJ1-1 and V is TRBV5-6, with D unresolved. Germline values: CDR1 SGHDT, CDR2 YYEEEE. This CDR3 spans 14 amino acids. V dropped 3 bases and J dropped 0 bases, with 9 bases sitting between them. DNA of the CDR3: TGTGCCAGCAGCTCGGTCGGGGTGAACACTGAAGCTTTCTTT. It specifies CASSSVGVNTEAFF.

This chain uses TRBV5-6 with TRBJ2-1; no reliable D call. The CDR3 consists of 14 residues. Trimming took 4 bases from V and 3 from J, leaving 11 bases between them. Germline V gene sequence: CDR1 SGHDT, CDR2 YYEEEE. The CDR3 sequence is CASSIGVGYNEQFF. CDR3 nucleotide sequence: TGTGCCAGCAGCATCGGTGTGGGCTACAATGAGCAGTTCTTC.